This T cell receptor beta chain is drawn from a study of T cell responses to AZD1222 COVID-19 vaccine. Notes on the study in general: Baseline seropositives among AZD1222 recipients totaled only 5 to 7.

Of note for this clone: Its antigen is still unknown.

The data were produced by immunoSEQ multiplex PCR, yet TCRdb's version contains in-frame clones alone and is incomplete. Of around 100,000 clones listed, approximately 89% are singletons. The source of this sequence is an adult who received the MenACWY meningococcal vaccine as a control. This sample comprised peripheral blood, obtained 28 days after the second dose of the MenACWY control vaccine.

The CDR3 DNA sequence: TGTGCCACCAGCAGAGATCGGCGGGGGGGTGAGAATGAGCAGTTCTTC. Its protein is CATSRDRRGGENEQFF. The chain employs TRBV15 and TRBJ2-1, with 9 bases fitting TRBD2. V dropped 0 bases and J dropped 7; count of bases not matched to a gene: 7. CDR1 is LNHNV, CDR2 YYDKDF, per germline (reference sequence). This CDR3 has 16 amino acids.